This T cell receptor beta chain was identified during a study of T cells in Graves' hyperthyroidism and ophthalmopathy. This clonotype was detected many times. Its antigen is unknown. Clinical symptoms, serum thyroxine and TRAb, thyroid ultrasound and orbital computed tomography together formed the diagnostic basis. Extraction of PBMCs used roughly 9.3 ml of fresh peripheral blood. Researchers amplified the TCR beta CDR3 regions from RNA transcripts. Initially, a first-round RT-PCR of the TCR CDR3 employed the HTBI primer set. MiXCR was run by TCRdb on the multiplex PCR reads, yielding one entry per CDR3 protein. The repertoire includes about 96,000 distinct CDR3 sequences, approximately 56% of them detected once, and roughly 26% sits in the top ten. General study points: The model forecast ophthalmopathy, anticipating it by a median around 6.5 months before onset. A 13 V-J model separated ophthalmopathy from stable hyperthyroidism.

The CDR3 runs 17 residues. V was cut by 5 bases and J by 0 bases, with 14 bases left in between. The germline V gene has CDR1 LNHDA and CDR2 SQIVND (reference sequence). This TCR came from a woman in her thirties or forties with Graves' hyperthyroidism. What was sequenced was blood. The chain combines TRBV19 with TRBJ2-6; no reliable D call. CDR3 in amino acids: CASSPIGLSSGANVLTF. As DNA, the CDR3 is TGTGCCAGTAGTCCCATAGGCCTCAGCTCTGGGGCCAACGTCCTGACTTTC.